The T cell receptor beta chain described here comes from a study of blood T cell repertoires in COVID-19. Study details: Researchers got acute and convalescent COVID-19 samples from the United States, Italy and Spain. In each case, the material was cDNA or gDNA derived from T cells, B-cell-depleted T cells, or PBMCs.

The table came from immunoSEQ multiplex PCR; TCRdb's copy has only in-frame clones and leaves some out. The table has around 260,000 clones, 80% to 95% seen once. Individuals aged roughly 18 to 95 years were recruited from about two dozen US areas. Clinical histories supplied by participants themselves formed the basis of cohort assignment. This TCR was sampled from a woman in her 30s who had recovered from COVID-19. The specimen was PBMCs or T cells enriched from blood (not recorded which).

The CDR3, as DNA: TGTGCCAGCAGTTTAACGGCGGGTCCTACAGATACGCAGTATTTT. It yields the protein CASSLTAGPTDTQYF. The chain joins TRBV27 to TRBJ2-3; D might be TRBD2 (5 bases). V lost 2 bases and J lost 3, with 12 bases in between. Germline V gene lookup returns CDR1 MNHEY and CDR2 SMNVEV (reference sequence). The CDR3 contains 15 residues.